This TCR beta chain was identified during a study of yellow fever vaccine responses in identical twins. Study outcomes and limitations: A vaccine T cell response that seemed partly convergent and partly personalized was reported in twins.

A word on this clonotype: Antigen unknown.

In germline, CDR1 is SGHAT, CDR2 FQDESV (reference sequence). The CDR3 is 14 residues long. The V gene end was trimmed by 7 bases and the J gene end by 14 bases; junction bases not matched to a gene: 16. TCRdb ran MiXCR on the RT-PCR reads and lists one entry per CDR3 protein. The sample lists roughly 1,700 distinct CDR3 sequences; approximately 84% were seen once. The TCR was taken from a female donor who received the yellow fever vaccine. The chain employs TRBV11-1 and TRBJ2-3; TRBD2 aligns across 9 bases. The input for sequencing was T cells from blood (PBMCs), unsorted or a sorted subset (not recorded which), taken before or after yellow fever vaccination (not recorded which). The CDR3 protein is CASIPQTGGRAGYF. The CDR3 DNA follows: TGTGCCAGCATCCCACAGACAGGCGGGAGGGCCGGGTATTTT.